The entry below describes one T cell receptor beta chain. The source of the sample is a study of T cell responses to AZD1222 COVID-19 vaccine. The CDR3 runs to 13 residues. CDR1 is SGHRS and CDR2 is YFSETQ in the germline V gene. The V end was cut by 3 bases, the J end by 2 bases, with 5 bases between. TCRdb keeps only in-frame clones here, not all; method: immunoSEQ multiplex PCR. The sample carries around 100,000 clones, about 86% recorded once. This specimen was peripheral blood, taken on day 0 of AZD1222 vaccination. The genes are TRBV5-1 and TRBJ2-2; no firm D call. The TCR was taken from an adult in good health. In DNA form, the CDR3 reads TGCGCCAGCAGCTCTAAAAACACCGGGGAGCTGTTTTTT. As protein: CASSSKNTGELFF. The whole variable domain, filled in from reference TRBV5-1 and TRBJ2-2, reads KAGVTQTPRYLIKTRGQQVTLSCSPISGHRSVSWYQQTPGQGLQFLFEYFSETQRNKGNFPGRFSGRQFSNSRSEMNVSTLELGDSALYLCASSSKNTGELFFGEGSRLTVL.